This TCR beta chain stems from a study of blood T cell repertoires in COVID-19. For the study at large: Samples taken during acute and convalescent COVID-19 were collected in the United States, Italy and Spain.

The authors' processing: Researchers report that nucleated cell counts were estimated from reference gene primer amplification. Generated by immunoSEQ multiplex PCR, the TCRdb table keeps only in-frame clones and is missing some. V and J calls and clone size are given by that table; D and trimming were obtained from the DNA. The sample carries tens of thousands of clones, nearly 90% recorded once. Trimming cost V 10 bases and J 2 bases, with 15 bases left between them. This CDR3 is built from 13 residues. Per the germline V gene, CDR1 is ENHRY and CDR2 is SYGVKD. The TCR originated in a man in his fifties or sixties with active COVID-19. The sequenced sample was peripheral blood. The chain uses TRBV10-3 and TRBJ2-7, with TRBD2 as a possible D gene (5 bases). The DNA of the CDR3 is TGTGCCACCCGGGATCGGGTACCCTACGAGCAGTACTTC. It codes for CATRDRVPYEQYF.